The rows below give T cell receptor beta chains drawn from one sample of a study of shared clonotypes between healthy human individuals. TCRdb keeps only in-frame clones here, not all; method: immunoSEQ multiplex PCR. The sample lists about 300,000 clones, over 65% seen once, with 9% to 12% in the top ten. Input material: memory CD4+ T cells sorted from blood. These receptors came from a man under 40 in good health. The CDR3 runs from the conserved cysteine through the conserved F or W. Fields, in order: V gene, clone size, J gene, D gene, CDR3 protein, CDR3 DNA. D genes are given only for firm matches. Clone size, where shown, is once, few, many, or a class for clones that have expanded.

TRBV25-1	many	TRBJ1-3	NA	CASSEYGVAGNTIYF	TGTGCCAGCAGTGAATACGGGGTGGCTGGAAACACCATATATTTT
TRBV18	NA	TRBJ2-2	NA	CASSPDTWNTGELFF	TGTGCCAGCTCGCCGGACACTTGGAACACCGGGGAGCTGTTTTTT
TRBV5-1	many	TRBJ1-4	NA	CASSLDTTNEKLFF	TGCGCCAGCAGCTTGGACACAACTAATGAAAAACTGTTTTTT
TRBV5-1	NA	TRBJ2-3	TRBD2	CASSGIQGGRTDTQYF	TGCGCCAGCAGCGGAATACAGGGCGGGAGGACAGATACGCAGTATTTT
TRBV30	NA	TRBJ2-1	TRBD2	CAWGTSGRANGEQFF	TGTGCCTGGGGGACTAGCGGGAGGGCGAACGGTGAGCAGTTCTTC
TRBV5-1	NA	TRBJ2-3	TRBD2	CASSLLAGGGDTQYF	TGCGCCAGCAGCTTACTAGCGGGAGGAGGGGATACGCAGTATTTT
TRBV19	NA	TRBJ1-5	TRBD1	CASSIRGPGQPQHF	TGTGCCAGTAGTATCAGGGGGCCGGGTCAGCCCCAGCATTTT
TRBV7-8	NA	TRBJ2-3	TRBD2	CASTRPREEYTDTQYF	TGTGCCAGCACCCGGCCCCGGGAGGAATACACAGATACGCAGTATTTT
TRBV30	NA	TRBJ2-7	NA	CAWSVSNGGRQYF	TGTGCCTGGAGCGTAAGCAACGGGGGGCGGCAGTACTTC
TRBV6-1	NA	TRBJ1-2	NA	CASRGGDGGNGYTF	TGTGCCAGCAGGGGGGGGGATGGCGGTAATGGCTACACCTTC
TRBV13	once	TRBJ2-3	TRBD2	CASSQGLAGSTDTQYF	TGTGCCAGCAGCCAGGGACTAGCGGGAAGCACAGATACGCAGTATTTT
TRBV11-2	NA	TRBJ2-7	TRBD1	CASSLTTGVSSYEQYF	TGTGCCAGCAGCCTGACGACAGGGGTCTCCTCCTACGAGCAGTACTTC
TRBV4-3	few	TRBJ1-4	NA	CASSQGGAMGEKLFF	TGCGCCAGCAGCCAAGGCGGAGCTATGGGTGAAAAACTGTTTTTT
TRBV18	NA	TRBJ2-1	NA	CASSPNQEFEQFF	TGTGCCAGCTCACCGAATCAGGAGTTTGAGCAGTTCTTC
TRBV11-3	NA	TRBJ2-2	NA	CASRPTGTGELFF	TGTGCCAGCAGACCCACAGGTACCGGGGAGCTGTTTTTT
TRBV11-2	NA	TRBJ2-1	NA	CASSLIGTYNEQFF	TGTGCCAGCAGCTTAATCGGAACCTACAATGAGCAGTTCTTC
TRBV29-1	NA	TRBJ2-3	NA	CSVEDLDTQYF	TGCAGCGTTGAAGATCTGGATACGCAGTATTTT
TRBV7-9	NA	TRBJ2-2	NA	CASSLRPIITGEELFF	TGTGCCAGCAGCTTACGACCGATAATCACCGGGGAGGAGCTGTTTTTT
TRBV7-3	NA	TRBJ2-7	NA	CASSRSGLSEQYF	TGTGCCAGCAGCCGCAGTGGGCTGTCGGAGCAGTACTTC
TRBV28	NA	TRBJ2-3	NA	CASSLWYRDTDTQYF	TGTGCCAGCAGTTTATGGTACAGGGACACAGATACGCAGTATTTT
TRBV10-3	NA	TRBJ2-5	NA	CAISESGLTGGETQYF	TGTGCCATCAGTGAATCAGGACTTACTGGGGGGGAGACCCAGTACTTC
TRBV5-5	NA	TRBJ2-1	NA	CASSLKDNEQFF	TGTGCCAGCAGCTTGAAAGACAATGAGCAGTTCTTC
TRBV18	NA	TRBJ1-2	NA	CASSPFQGKNYGYTF	TGTGCCAGCTCACCATTCCAGGGGAAAAACTATGGCTACACCTTC
TRBV7-3	NA	TRBJ1-2	TRBD1	CASGAGGRYGYTF	TGTGCCAGCGGTGCAGGGGGCCGCTATGGCTACACCTTC
TRBV7-2	NA	TRBJ2-3	NA	CASSQTSNTQYF	TGTGCCAGCAGCCAGACTTCGAATACGCAGTATTTT
TRBV5-6	NA	TRBJ2-7	TRBD1	CASSYRDSSYEQYF	TGTGCCAGCAGCTACCGGGACAGCTCCTACGAGCAGTACTTC
TRBV9	NA	TRBJ2-5	NA	CASSVRLGGEETQYF	TGTGCCAGCAGCGTACGTCTGGGCGGAGAAGAGACCCAGTACTTC
TRBV6-1	once	TRBJ1-2	NA	CASRVTSDGYTF	TGTGCCAGCAGGGTGACCAGCGATGGCTACACCTTC
TRBV21-1	NA	TRBJ2-4	NA	CASSTSSGGENIQYF	TGTGCCAGCAGCACTAGCTCAGGGGGGGAAAACATTCAGTACTTC
TRBV11-2	NA	TRBJ1-2	TRBD1	CASSPRQGGYGYTF	TGTGCCAGCAGCCCCAGACAGGGAGGCTATGGCTACACCTTC
TRBV27	NA	TRBJ2-3	TRBD1	CASSFTPGGSTDTQYF	TGTGCCAGCAGTTTTACTCCAGGGGGCTCCACAGATACGCAGTATTTT
TRBV28	NA	TRBJ1-1	NA	CASSLSDSPFLQKAFF	TGTGCCAGCAGTTTATCAGACAGCCCCTTTCTTCAAAAAGCTTTCTTT
TRBV10-3	NA	TRBJ2-5	NA	CAISELTRGETQYF	TGTGCCATCAGTGAGTTGACCCGCGGGGAGACCCAGTACTTC
TRBV5-1	NA	TRBJ2-5	NA	CASSPIQGTFQETQYF	TGCGCCAGCAGCCCTATACAGGGGACTTTCCAAGAGACCCAGTACTTC
TRBV15	once	TRBJ2-6	NA	CATSRDVKKALAPSSGANVLTF	TGTGCCACCAGCAGAGACGTCAAAAAGGCCCTGGCCCCATCCTCTGGGGCCAACGTCCTGACTTTC
TRBV10-2	NA	TRBJ2-5	TRBD2	CASSEGLAGTRQETQYF	TGCGCCAGCAGTGAGGGACTAGCGGGAACACGGCAAGAGACCCAGTACTTC
TRBV4-1	NA	TRBJ1-3	TRBD1	CASSQGRQGRPLYF	TGCGCCAGCAGCCAAGGGAGACAGGGTCGGCCCCTATATTTT
TRBV18	NA	TRBJ2-7	TRBD2	CASSPQREEYEQYF	TGTGCCAGCTCACCCCAGCGGGAGGAGTACGAGCAGTACTTC
TRBV6-6	NA	TRBJ1-2	NA	CASSYVGDNYGYTF	TGTGCCAGCAGTTACGTCGGGGATAACTATGGCTACACCTTC
TRBV11-3	NA	TRBJ2-2	TRBD2	CASSPGLAVYGELFF	TGTGCCAGCAGCCCCGGGCTAGCGGTATACGGGGAGCTGTTTTTT
TRBV18	NA	TRBJ2-1	NA	CASSQTDLEQFF	TGTGCCAGCTCACAAACGGACCTCGAGCAGTTCTTC
TRBV2	NA	TRBJ2-7	TRBD1	CASSEGDRAYEQYF	TGTGCCAGCAGTGAAGGGGACAGGGCCTACGAGCAGTACTTC
TRBV28	NA	TRBJ2-1	NA	CASTAATTYNEQFF	TGTGCCAGCACAGCTGCAACTACCTACAATGAGCAGTTCTTC
TRBV6-6	few	TRBJ1-1	NA	CASRTQGSEAFF	TGTGCCAGCAGGACACAGGGATCTGAAGCTTTCTTT
TRBV6-1	NA	TRBJ2-5	TRBD2	CATAPGLGEETQYF	TGTGCCACGGCCCCGGGACTAGGGGAAGAGACCCAGTACTTC
TRBV18	NA	TRBJ2-1	TRBD1	CASSPPDRVMRLYNEQFF	TGTGCCAGCTCACCACCCGACAGGGTCATGCGACTTTACAATGAGCAGTTCTTC
TRBV29-1	NA	TRBJ1-2	NA	CSVDGARPYGYTF	TGCAGCGTTGATGGGGCCCGGCCCTATGGCTACACCTTC
TRBV29-1	NA	TRBJ1-2	NA	CSADEGGSGYTF	TGCAGCGCCGACGAGGGTGGAAGTGGCTACACCTTC
TRBV2	few	TRBJ2-2	NA	CASSVGSGGPGELFF	TGTGCCAGCAGCGTTGGATCTGGCGGCCCCGGGGAGCTGTTTTTT
TRBV6-6	NA	TRBJ2-2	NA	CATRRTGELFF	TGTGCCACCCGACGGACCGGGGAGCTGTTTTTT